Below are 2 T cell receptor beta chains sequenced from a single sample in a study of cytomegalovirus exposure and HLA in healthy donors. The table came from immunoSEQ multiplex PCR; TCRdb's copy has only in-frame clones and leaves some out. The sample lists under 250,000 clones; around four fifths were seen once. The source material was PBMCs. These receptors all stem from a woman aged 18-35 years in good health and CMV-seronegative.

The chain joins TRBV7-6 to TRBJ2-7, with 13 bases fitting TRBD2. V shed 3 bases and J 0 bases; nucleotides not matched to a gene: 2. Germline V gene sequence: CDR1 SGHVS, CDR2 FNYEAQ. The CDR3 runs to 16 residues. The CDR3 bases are TGTGCCAGCAGCTTCGGGACTAGCGGGGACTCCTACGAGCAGTACTTC. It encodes CASSFGTSGDSYEQYF. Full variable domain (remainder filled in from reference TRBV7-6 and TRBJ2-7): GAGVSQSPRYKVTKRGQDVALRCDPISGHVSLYWYRQALGQGPEFLTYFNYEAQQDKSGLPNDRFSAERPEGSISTLTIQRTEQRDSAMYRCASSFGTSGDSYEQYFGPGTRLTVT.

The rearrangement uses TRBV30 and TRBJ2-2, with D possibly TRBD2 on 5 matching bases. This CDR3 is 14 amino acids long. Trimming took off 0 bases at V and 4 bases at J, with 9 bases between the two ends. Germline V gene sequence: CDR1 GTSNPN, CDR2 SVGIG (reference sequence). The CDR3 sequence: CAWSVSLATGELFF. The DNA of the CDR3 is TGTGCCTGGAGTGTCAGTCTAGCCACCGGGGAGCTGTTTTTT.